This T cell receptor (beta chain) emerged from a study of CD8 T cells in Susac syndrome. At the level of the study: Active disease was present in about 6 of the sequenced Susac syndrome patients, whereas under 10 of them were in remission.

There are 12 residues in the CDR3. Trimming removed 3 bases from V and 3 bases from J, with 5 bases in between. Germline CDR1 reads SGHAT; CDR2 reads FQNNGV. cDNA came from approximately 0.5 to 1 ug RNA primed by random hexamers. TCRdb processed the immunoSEQ multiplex PCR reads anew with MiXCR; each CDR3 protein has one entry. The sample holds some 150,000 distinct CDR3 sequences; 95% are singletons and the top ten take about 0.08%. The TCR sequence derives from a human donor with Susac syndrome. Specimen: CD4+ T cells from PBMCs. The chain has TRBV11-2 and TRBJ1-1; the D gene is possibly TRBD1 (5 bases). CDR3 residues: CASSFRDTEAFF. Here the CDR3 DNA reads TGTGCCAGCAGCTTCAGGGACACTGAAGCTTTCTTT.